Reported below is one T cell receptor beta chain. Its antigen remains unknown. Germline V gives CDR1 SGHNT, CDR2 YYREEE (reference sequence). The CDR3 length is 15 residues. V was trimmed by 7 bases and J by 3 bases, leaving 19 bases between them. This sample is part of a study of cytomegalovirus exposure and HLA in healthy donors. The overall study: Earlier sequencing of some 180 million T cells yielded roughly 120 million unique TCR beta sequences. For the approximately 360 genotyped donors, 75% to 90% fell within the Caucasian-associated ancestry cluster. Tens of millions of unique TCRs from HLA-typed donors made up an early data release. General study points: An analysis was carried out at a later point. It showed that HLA-associated TCR beta chains were more clonally expanded than equally common non-associated chains.

Both 60 Vbeta primers and 13 Jbeta primers went into the PCR. The assay was immunoSEQ multiplex PCR, and TCRdb's table has in-frame clones only and misses some. The data contain roughly 130,000 clones, about 80% of them seen just once; the ten biggest clones take up roughly 5.5%. The sequence was obtained from a man under 40 in good health and CMV-seronegative. This sequence joins TRBV5-4 and TRBJ1-1, with a weak D call TRBD1 (5 bases). The sequenced material came from PBMCs. The DNA for the CDR3 is TGTGCCAGCCACTCCAAGGGGAATAGGGACACTGAAGCTTTCTTT. Translating it yields CASHSKGNRDTEAFF.